This T cell receptor (beta chain) was profiled in a study of cytomegalovirus exposure and HLA in healthy donors. General study results and limits: Per published accounts, TCR beta sequences correctly predicted the HLA-A and HLA-B alleles of most subjects.

Losses at the gene ends were 7 bases for V and 5 bases for J; bases not matched to a gene: 6. From germline, CDR1 is ENHRY and CDR2 SYGVKD. The length of the CDR3 is 14 residues. A remark on this clone: Its antigen remains unknown.

PCR involved 60 Vbeta and 13 Jbeta primers. Libraries were prepared by immunoSEQ multiplex PCR; TCRdb keeps only in-frame clonotypes and omits some of them. In the table there are around 68,000 clones, 65% to 90% of which are singletons. The sequence derives from a female donor in good health and CMV-seronegative. The sample comprised PBMCs. The chain is built from TRBV10-3 and TRBJ2-3; 10 positions agree with TRBD1. The CDR3 nucleotides are TGTGCCATCACCGGGACAGGGGCCGGAGATACGCAGTATTTT. This gives the protein CAITGTGAGDTQYF.